This T cell receptor beta chain was sequenced for a study of monozygotic twins with inflammatory bowel disease. This CDR3 has 17 residues. Germline lookup yields CDR1 SGHTA and CDR2 FQGNSA. TCRdb reprocessed the 5' RACE reads and keeps a single row for each CDR3 protein, giving no DNA. The listing contains around 410,000 distinct CDR3 sequences. This chain connects TRBV7-2 to TRBJ2-7; TCRdb calls TRBD2, which cannot be checked without DNA. Sequencing was done on a sample of blood. This receptor was taken from a human donor with ulcerative colitis or Crohn's disease, or a healthy co-twin of an affected twin (not recorded which). CDR3 loop: CASSLAHGTSDVYEQYF.